Following are 2 T cell receptor beta chains from one sample sequenced in a study of cytomegalovirus exposure and HLA in healthy donors. The PCR employed 60 Vbeta primers together with 13 Jbeta primers. TCRdb keeps only in-frame clones here, not all; method: immunoSEQ multiplex PCR. The sample consists of under 140,000 clones, approximately 86% of them appearing once. Sequenced sample: PBMCs. The receptors shown here come from a man aged 35-49 years in good health and CMV-seronegative.

This chain uses TRBV15 with TRBJ2-7; 11 nucleotides match TRBD1. CDR1 and CDR2 from the germline V gene are LNHNV and YYDKDF (reference sequence). V was clipped by 0 bases and J by 3 bases; unmatched bases: 4. This CDR3 comprises 16 residues. CDR3 DNA: TGTGCCACCAGCAGAGATCGGGGACAGGGGGGCTACGAGCAGTACTTC. As protein: CATSRDRGQGGYEQYF. Full variable domain (rest looked up from reference TRBV15 and TRBJ2-7): DAMVIQNPRYQVTQFGKPVTLSCSQTLNHNVMYWYQQKSSQAPKLLFHYYDKDFNNEADTPDNFQSRRPNTSFCFLDIRSPGLGDTAMYLCATSRDRGQGGYEQYFGPGTRLTVT.

This chain connects TRBV27 to TRBJ1-5; 9 positions agree with TRBD1. Germline loops: CDR1 MNHEY, CDR2 SMNVEV (reference sequence). With V trimmed by 8 bases and J by 3 bases, 8 bases remained unmatched. The CDR3 has 15 amino acids. CDR3 nucleotides: TGTGCCAGCCGGCCGGGACAGGGCTACAATCAGCCCCAGCATTTT. It specifies CASRPGQGYNQPQHF.